This T cell receptor beta chain appears in the sequencing data of a study of cytomegalovirus exposure and HLA in healthy donors. Looking at the study overall: Both the approximately 130 validation repertoires and the approximately 700 first-cohort repertoires used the same platform, as reported by a later analysis.

The germline V and J ends were trimmed by 4 bases and 3 bases, with 17 bases remaining between them. The CDR3 sequence is 15 residues long. The germline V gene encodes CDR1 SGHRS and CDR2 YFSETQ. Produced via immunoSEQ multiplex PCR; TCRdb's table is partial and in-frame only. Here the sample spans 150,000 or so clones, 90% being singletons. As to this clone: Its antigen is currently unknown.

A roughly 120-subject validation cohort, separate from the roughly 670-subject first cohort, supplied the donors. Study-wide results and caveats: Researchers reported that a few CMV-associated chains were confirmed in vitro as CMV antigen-specific. Most sequenced TCRs were rare (though some public TCRs occurred in many donors).

The sequenced sample consisted of PBMCs. The clonotype was recovered from a woman aged 25 to 45 in good health and CMV-seropositive. V gene TRBV5-1 combines with J gene TRBJ2-7; D is possibly TRBD1 (6 bases). The CDR3 sequence: CASSLNRDTFYEQYF. The CDR3 bases are TGCGCCAGCAGCCTGAACCGGGACACTTTCTACGAGCAGTACTTC.